The rows below give T cell receptor beta chains drawn from one sample of a study of blood T cells in healthy people across ages. TCRdb independently ran MiXCR on the 5' RACE reads; one entry per CDR3 protein. This table holds around 1.7 million distinct CDR3 sequences, under 30% found once. Sequenced material: blood. Every receptor here comes from a woman in her twenties or thirties in good health. Each CDR3 is given with its conserved first and last residue. The D gene is left open where the match is weak. Size is omitted from some rows. Given values are once, few, many or a class for expanded clones.

d_call	v_call	clone_size	j_call	cdr3_nt	cdr3_aa
.	TRBV5-1	many	TRBJ2-1	TGCGCCAGCAGCCAGGGGACAGAGCAGTTCTTC	CASSQGTEQFF
.	TRBV10-3	.	TRBJ2-2	TGTGCCATCTGTCGGGGCAGGTACACCGGGGAGCTGTTTTTT	CAICRGRYTGELFF
TRBD2	TRBV7-2	.	TRBJ2-7	TGTGCCAGCAGGGCTCGGGGGAGGGAGGCCGAGCAGTACTTC	CASRARGREAEQYF
.	TRBV20-1	many	TRBJ2-1	TGCAGTGCTGTGGTGCCAGGCTCCTACAATGAACAGTTCTTC	CSAVVPGSYNEQFF
TRBD1	TRBV7-2	many	TRBJ1-2	TGTGCCAGAGGGACAGGACCTCCGAGGGACTATGGCTACACCTTC	CARGTGPPRDYGYTF
TRBD1	TRBV7-8	once	TRBJ1-5	TGTGCCAGCAGCGGGGGGACAGGCGTTTTCAGCAATCAGCCCCAGCATTTT	CASSGGTGVFSNQPQHF
.	TRBV3-1	few	TRBJ2-7	TGTGCCAGCAGCCAAGAGTGGTGGGGGTCTGCCTACGAGCAGTACTTC	CASSQEWWGSAYEQYF
.	TRBV28	few	TRBJ2-1	TGTGCCAGCAGTTTACAGACTAGAAGGTCCTACAATGAGCAGTTCTTC	CASSLQTRRSYNEQFF
.	TRBV2	.	TRBJ2-6	TGTGCCAGCAGTACTAGTACTGGGGCCAACGTCCTGACTTTC	CASSTSTGANVLTF
TRBD2	TRBV20-1	few	TRBJ2-7	TGCAGTGCTCCCCAAGTACGGGGGGCCTACGAGCAGTACTTC	CSAPQVRGAYEQYF
.	TRBV7-2	.	TRBJ1-1	TGTGCCAACAGCTTGGTAGGAAGCGAGTCTTTCTTT	CANSLVGSESFF
.	TRBV10-2	.	TRBJ2-7	TGCGCCAGCAGGGACAGCTCCTACAATGAGCAGTACTTC	CASRDSSYNEQYF
.	TRBV5-1	few	TRBJ2-5	TGCGCCAGCAGCCTTGGACGAGTCGTCGGCCAAGAGACCCAGTACTTC	CASSLGRVVGQETQYF
.	TRBV11-2	.	TRBJ2-7	TGTGCCAGCAGCGCGGTAAGGGGAAACAGGGCCCACGAGCAGTACTTC	CASSAVRGNRAHEQYF
.	TRBV11-2	.	TRBJ2-3	TGTGCCAGCAGCCCAGGGGCGGCTAGCGGCACAGATACGCAGTATTTT	CASSPGAASGTDTQYF
.	TRBV3-1	.	TRBJ2-3	TGTGCCAGCAGCCCTGAGACAGCGACAGATACGCAGTTTTTT	CASSPETATDTQFF
.	TRBV7-9	few	TRBJ2-3	TGTGCCAGCAGCTTAATTTTAGGAGGTCCCACAGATACGCAGTATTTT	CASSLILGGPTDTQYF
TRBD1	TRBV20-1	.	TRBJ1-1	TGCAGTGCTATAACGCAAGGTCAACAGGGGGCCGAAGCTTTCTTT	CSAITQGQQGAEAFF
.	TRBV21-1	many	TRBJ2-5	TGTGCCAGCAGCAAAGACCGAGAGACCCAGTACTTC	CASSKDRETQYF
.	TRBV12-3/TRBV12-4	.	TRBJ2-3	TGTGCCAGCACCTTCTCCGATACGCAGTATTTT	CASTFSDTQYF
TRBD1	TRBV20-1	few	TRBJ1-1	TGCAGTGCTAGGCAGGGGACAGGGAACACTGAAGCTTTCTTT	CSARQGTGNTEAFF
.	TRBV6-6	.	TRBJ2-7	TGTGCCAGCAGGGAAGGGGTAGCGACATACGAGCAGTACTTC	CASREGVATYEQYF
TRBD1	TRBV5-1	few	TRBJ1-2	TGCGCCAGCAGCTGGGGGAAGGGACAGGGAAGGGATGGCTACACCTTC	CASSWGKGQGRDGYTF
.	TRBV11-2	.	TRBJ1-2	TGTGCCAGCAGTACAATCCGGACGGAGAACTATGGCTACACCTTC	CASSTIRTENYGYTF
.	TRBV5-1	.	TRBJ2-2	TGCGCCAGCAGACTGAGGCTGTACCTCACGGAGAAGAACACCGGGGAGCTGTTTTTT	CASRLRLYLTEKNTGELFF
.	TRBV7-6	many	TRBJ2-7	TGTGCCAGCAGCCCCAATGAGGGCGAGCAGTACTTC	CASSPNEGEQYF
TRBD1	TRBV5-6	few	TRBJ1-2	TGTGCCAGCAGCTGGGACAGGAGGGGCAGGGTCTATGGCTACACCTTC	CASSWDRRGRVYGYTF
.	TRBV12-3/TRBV12-4	few	TRBJ2-1	TGTGCCAGCAGTCCCCCCGGGTTCGGTGAGCAGTTCTTC	CASSPPGFGEQFF
TRBD1	TRBV29-1	few	TRBJ2-2	TGCAGCGTAGAGACAGGGCGAAACCCGTGGGAGCTGTTTTTT	CSVETGRNPWELFF
.	TRBV4-3	few	TRBJ2-2	TGCGCCAGCAGCCAAGTATCGGGTACCGGGGAGCTGTTTTTT	CASSQVSGTGELFF
TRBD1	TRBV29-1	many	TRBJ1-1	TGCAGCGTTGAAGATCCGGACAGGGGCACTGAAGCTTTCTTT	CSVEDPDRGTEAFF
TRBD1	TRBV29-1	many	TRBJ1-2	TGCAGCGTTGTCGGGACAGGTCCTAACTATGGCTACACCTTC	CSVVGTGPNYGYTF
.	TRBV12-3/TRBV12-4	.	TRBJ2-3	TGTGCCAGCACCCTGGGGCTAACAGATGCGCAGTATTTT	CASTLGLTDAQYF
.	TRBV10-3	.	TRBJ2-5	TGTGCCATCAGTGAGGCTAGGAAAGAGACCCAGTACTTC	CAISEARKETQYF
TRBD1	TRBV6-2/TRBV6-3	.	TRBJ2-5	TGTGCCAGCAGCCGGATTGACAGGGTCGGAGAGACCCAGTACTTC	CASSRIDRVGETQYF
.	TRBV6-5	.	TRBJ2-5	TGTGCCAGCCGCCGAGACTCGGGGACCCAGTACTTC	CASRRDSGTQYF
.	TRBV6-2/TRBV6-3	.	TRBJ2-1	TGTGCCAGCACCCACGTGGCAGCCAATGAGCAGTTCTTC	CASTHVAANEQFF
.	TRBV10-3	.	TRBJ1-1	TGTGCCATCAGTGTTAGACAGGCAGACACTGAAGCTTTCTTT	CAISVRQADTEAFF
.	TRBV4-1	many	TRBJ2-1	TGTGCCAGCAGCCAAGATCCCGGTGAGCAGTTCTTC	CASSQDPGEQFF
TRBD1	TRBV11-2	few	TRBJ2-3	TGTGCCAGCAGCTCCACAACCCAGGGGGCGGACGCGGATACGCAGTATTTT	CASSSTTQGADADTQYF
TRBD2	TRBV7-9	many	TRBJ2-1	TGTGCCAGCAGGCCCCCGGGACTAGATACAAATGAGCAGTTCTTC	CASRPPGLDTNEQFF
TRBD1	TRBV7-9	.	TRBJ2-1	TGTGCCAGCAGCCCGACCGGGACAGGGGCCTACAATGAGCAGTTCTTC	CASSPTGTGAYNEQFF
.	TRBV5-1	few	TRBJ1-4	TGCGCCAGCAGCTTTACGGGGGCAAAGAATGAAAAACTGTTTTTT	CASSFTGAKNEKLFF
.	TRBV18	.	TRBJ1-4	TGTGCCAGCTCACCACAGGGTAAAGGGGCAACTAATGAAAAACTGTTTTTT	CASSPQGKGATNEKLFF
.	TRBV3-1	.	TRBJ1-2	TGTGCCAGCAGCCGTCGCTCTAACTATGGCTACACCTTC	CASSRRSNYGYTF
.	TRBV20-1	.	TRBJ2-7	TGCAGTGCTAGAGACCGGGACAAGTCCTTCGAGCAGTACTTC	CSARDRDKSFEQYF
TRBD2	TRBV5-5	.	TRBJ2-5	TGTGCCAGCAGTGAAGGACTAGCGAGCCAAGAGACCCAGTACTTC	CASSEGLASQETQYF
.	TRBV7-2	.	TRBJ2-7	TGTGCCAGCAGCTTAGGTTGGCCGACCTACGAGCAGTACTTC	CASSLGWPTYEQYF
TRBD1	TRBV28	few	TRBJ1-4	TGTGCCAGCGCCAGTCTCGGGACAGGGGAGGGAAAACTGTTTTTT	CASASLGTGEGKLFF
TRBD1	TRBV7-2	.	TRBJ1-5	TGTGCCAGCAGCTCTGGGACAGGGAGTGAGAATCAGCCCCAGCATTTT	CASSSGTGSENQPQHF
.	TRBV12-3/TRBV12-4	.	TRBJ2-5	TGTGCCAGCAGTTTTAGGAGGACGGCCCAAGAGACCCAGTACTTC	CASSFRRTAQETQYF
TRBD1	TRBV12-3/TRBV12-4	.	TRBJ2-4	TGTGCCACCCGGGGGGACAGGGGCATTCAGTACTTC	CATRGDRGIQYF
.	TRBV12-3/TRBV12-4	.	TRBJ1-5	TGTGCCTGCAGCCGATCCGGGTGGATTCAGCCCCAGCATTTT	CACSRSGWIQPQHF